This T cell receptor (beta chain) came from a study of T-cell memory formation after mild COVID-19. Via MiXCR, TCRdb re-called the 5' RACE reads, giving one row per CDR3 protein. The sample gives 170,000 or so distinct CDR3 sequences, about 21% of which show up once; about 21% is in the top ten. Trimming cost V 7 bases and J 1 base, with 11 bases left between them. CDR1 and CDR2 (germline): SGHVS, FNYEAQ. The CDR3 loop spans 13 amino acids. This receptor was identified in an adult woman who had mild COVID-19 (a few samples of this study predate the infection). Cell type and time point are not known. What was sequenced was PBMCs or a T cell subset sorted from them (not recorded which). The chain joins TRBV7-6 to TRBJ2-7, with D maybe TRBD1 (6 bases). The CDR3 reads CASIKTGSYEQYF. The CDR3 bases are TGTGCCAGCATCAAGACAGGATCCTACGAGCAGTACTTC.